The entry below describes one T cell receptor (beta chain). This clone was seen once. The target of this receptor is not known. Base qualities were left out, and no much larger clone turns up one base away. Ipilimumab was given at 1 mg/kg intravenously on day 1 of selected weeks, and checkpoint therapy started 14 to 28 days after autologous transplant. Patients received nivolumab at 3 mg/kg intravenously on day 1 of weeks 1, 4, 7, 10, and every two weeks through week 26. Combined checkpoint inhibition with ipilimumab and nivolumab as consolidation after autologous stem cell transplantation was tested in a Phase Ib clinical trial. The sample originates from a study of ipilimumab plus nivolumab after autologous stem cell transplantation listed by TCRdb under 2021. A note on the overall study: A median of 5 ipilimumab doses and about eight nivolumab doses was received by trial patients. High-risk transplant-naive patients and patients relapsing within 3 years of a first autologous transplant were included in the myeloma cohort. Patients undergoing autologous transplant for high-risk diffuse large B cell lymphoma, mature T cell lymphoma, or multiple myeloma were enrolled in the trial. The intent-to-treat population of the trial consisted of approximately 35 patients.

Overall study outcomes, separate from this receptor: The authors concluded that combined checkpoint inhibition appeared tolerable when used as consolidation after transplant. Per the authors, a biologic rationale for further study of the post-transplant checkpoint inhibition approach was offered by T cell receptor repertoire, regulatory T cell phenotype and gut microbiota profiles.

The CDR3 goes from the cysteine to the phenylalanine over 15 residues. Just the 45-base CDR3 DNA is kept, in frame starting at base 1. The germline V gene yields MDHEN for CDR1 and SYDVKM for CDR2. V and J are truncated by 6 bases and 0 bases respectively, leaving an intervening sequence of 12 bases. The library was generated by the immunoSEQ multiplex PCR assay. Imported from immuneACCESS, the table was reduced by TCRdb to in-frame sequences with V and J called. These copies leave out some clones; in studies compared against another copy, an unresolved V gene accounts for under half, and the cause of the remainder is not known. The sample data list tens of thousands of clones, and around nine tenths of these were observed just once. The ten largest make up about 0.97% of the sample.

The material sequenced was PBMCs, taken in a trial of ipilimumab plus nivolumab as post-transplant consolidation. This chain is built from TRBV28 and TRBJ1-5; the D region possibly corresponds to TRBD1 (6 bases align). This receptor was identified in a male donor with multiple myeloma. The nucleotide sequence reads as follows: TGTGCCAGCAGCCTTCCGACAGGTAGCAATCAGCCCCAGCATTTT. This translates into CASSLPTGSNQPQHF.